The 8 T cell receptor beta chains below were found in one sample sequenced in a study of blood T cells in healthy people across ages. The second PCR ran roughly 7 to 12 cycles with a sample-barcoded 5' primer and J-beta primers. TCRdb used MiXCR to reprocess the 5' RACE reads, holding one entry per CDR3 protein. The profile shows 600,000 or so distinct CDR3 sequences, under 25% of them singletons. Sequencing was done on a sample of blood. Receptors originate from a man between 65 and 85 years old in good health.

V gene TRBV18 combines with J gene TRBJ2-1; TRBD2 matches at 7 bases. J was trimmed by 8 bases and V by 3 bases; bases with no gene match: 7. CDR1 and CDR2 (germline): KGHSH, LQKENI. The CDR3 has 14 amino acids. The CDR3 DNA reads TGTGCCAGCTCACCCGGACTAGGAATAGATGAGCAGTTCTTC. It codes for CASSPGLGIDEQFF. The full variable domain, its missing parts supplied by reference TRBV18 and TRBJ2-1, is NAGVMQNPRHLVRRRGQEARLRCSPMKGHSHVYWYRQLPEEGLKFMVYLQKENIIDESGMPKERFSAEFPKEGPSILRIQQVVRGDSAAYFCASSPGLGIDEQFFGPGTRLTVL.

This chain uses TRBV3-1 with TRBJ2-1; no clear D. CDR3 size: 13 residues. Germline loops: CDR1 LGHDT, CDR2 YNNKEL (reference sequence). Trimming removed 0 bases at V and 9 bases at J, with 9 bases between. The CDR3: CASSQDVATEQFF. The CDR3 nucleotides read TGTGCCAGCAGCCAAGATGTAGCTACTGAGCAGTTCTTC.

The J gene is TRBJ1-2, the V gene TRBV4-3; 8 bases match TRBD1. The CDR3 is 14 residues long. Per the germline V gene, CDR1 is LGHNA and CDR2 is YSLEER. The trim removed 4 bases at V and 3 bases at J, leaving 4 bases unmatched. CDR3 sequence: CASSLLQGDYGYTF. CDR3 sequence (DNA): TGCGCCAGCAGCCTTTTACAGGGGGACTATGGCTACACCTTC.

The chain couples TRBV24-1 to TRBJ2-3, with D perhaps matching TRBD2 (6 bases). CDR3 length: 16 residues. From germline, CDR1 is KGHDR and CDR2 SFDVKD. Trimming removed 4 bases from V and 4 bases from J, with 17 bases in between. CDR3 nucleotide sequence: TGTGCCACCAGTGACCCGGAGGCGGGAAGCGCAGATACGCAGTATTTT. It translates to CATSDPEAGSADTQYF.

The CDR3 sequence is CASSFGTQGRNYEQYF. The DNA for the CDR3 is TGCGCCAGCAGCTTTGGCACACAAGGTCGGAACTACGAGCAGTACTTC. J is TRBJ2-7 and V is TRBV5-1, with D hard to call. Trimming shortened V by 2 bases and J by 3 bases, and 18 bases separated the two germline ends. Per germline, CDR1 SGHRS and CDR2 YFSETQ. CDR3 length: 16 residues.

The rearrangement links TRBV2 to TRBJ2-3; 9 bases align to TRBD2. The germline gives CDR1 SNHLY, CDR2 FYNNEI. CDR3 length: 15 amino acids. Germline trimming cut 6 bases from V and 2 bases from J; bases unmatched to any gene: 6. CDR3 bases: TGTGCCAGCAGACCTGAGGGACTAGCCACAGATACGCAGTATTTT. The encoded protein is CASRPEGLATDTQYF. Drawing the rest from reference TRBV2 and TRBJ2-3, the complete variable domain is EPEVTQTPSHQVTQMGQEVILRCVPISNHLYFYWYRQILGQKVEFLVSFYNNEISEKSEIFDDQFSVERPDGSNFTLKIRSTKLEDSAMYFCASRPEGLATDTQYFGPGTRLTVL.

This clonotype was counted ten times or more. The chain links TRBV4-1 to TRBJ1-5; 9 bases line up with TRBD1. The CDR3 length is 15 residues. V was pared by 4 bases and J by 7 bases, with 8 bases of the junction left unmatched. The V gene's germline CDR1 is MGHRA and CDR2 YSYEKL. The CDR3 bases are TGCGCCAGCAGCCCCCGGGACAGGGTTTCACAGCCCCAGCATTTT. It specifies CASSPRDRVSQPQHF.

This clonotype was observed at least ten times. This rearrangement joins TRBV28 to TRBJ2-1; TRBD1 might be the D (5 bases). Trimming took off 8 bases at V and 1 base at J, with 9 bases between the two ends. This CDR3 has 13 amino acids. Germline V gives CDR1 MDHEN, CDR2 SYDVKM. The DNA for the CDR3 is TGTGCCAGCTCAGGGTATTCCTACAATGAGCAGTTCTTC. Its translation: CASSGYSYNEQFF.